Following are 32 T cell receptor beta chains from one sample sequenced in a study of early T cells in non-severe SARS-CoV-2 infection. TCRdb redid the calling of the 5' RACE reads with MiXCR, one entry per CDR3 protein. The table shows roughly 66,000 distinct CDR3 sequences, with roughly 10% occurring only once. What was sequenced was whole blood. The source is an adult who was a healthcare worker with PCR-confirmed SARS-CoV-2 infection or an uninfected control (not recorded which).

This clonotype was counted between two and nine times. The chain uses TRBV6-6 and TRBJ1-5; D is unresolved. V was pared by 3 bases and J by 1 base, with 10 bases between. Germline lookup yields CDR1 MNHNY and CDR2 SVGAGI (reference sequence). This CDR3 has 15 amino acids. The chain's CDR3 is CASSYEGMSNQPQHF. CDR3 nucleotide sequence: TGTGCCAGCAGTTATGAGGGCATGAGCAATCAGCCCCAGCATTTT.

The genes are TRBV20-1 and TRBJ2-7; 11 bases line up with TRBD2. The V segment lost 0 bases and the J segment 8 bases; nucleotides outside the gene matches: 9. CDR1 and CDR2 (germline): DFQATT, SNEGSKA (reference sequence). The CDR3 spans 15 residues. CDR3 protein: CSARDGKGLAVKQYF. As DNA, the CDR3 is TGCAGTGCTAGAGATGGAAAGGGACTAGCGGTTAAGCAGTACTTC.

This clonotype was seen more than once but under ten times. The CDR3 spells CASSAGQNYGYTF. The CDR3 DNA reads as TGTGCCAGCAGCGCGGGACAGAACTATGGCTACACCTTC. The V call is TRBV7-2, the J call TRBJ1-2; the match to TRBD1 covers 7 bases. Germline CDR1 SGHTA, CDR2 FQGNSA. The CDR3 is 13 residues long. V lost 5 bases, J lost 2 bases, and 2 bases stayed unmatched.

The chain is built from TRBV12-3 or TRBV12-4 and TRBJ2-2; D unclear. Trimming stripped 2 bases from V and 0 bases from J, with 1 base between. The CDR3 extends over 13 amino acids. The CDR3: CASSLTNTGELFF. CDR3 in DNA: TGTGCCAGCAGTTTAACGAACACCGGGGAGCTGTTTTTT.

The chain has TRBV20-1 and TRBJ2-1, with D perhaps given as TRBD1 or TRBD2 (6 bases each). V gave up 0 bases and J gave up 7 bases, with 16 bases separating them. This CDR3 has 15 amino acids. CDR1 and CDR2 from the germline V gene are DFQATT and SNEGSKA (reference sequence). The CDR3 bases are TGCAGTGCTAGAGATCGGCGGAGGGGGTTTAATGAGCAGTTCTTC. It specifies CSARDRRRGFNEQFF.

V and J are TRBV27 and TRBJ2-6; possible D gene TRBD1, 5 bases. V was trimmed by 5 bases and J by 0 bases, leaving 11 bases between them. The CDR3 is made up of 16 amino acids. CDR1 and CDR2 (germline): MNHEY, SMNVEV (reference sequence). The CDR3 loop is CASSPRDSSGANVLTF. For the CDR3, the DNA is TGTGCCAGCAGTCCACGCGACAGCTCTGGGGCCAACGTCCTGACTTTC.

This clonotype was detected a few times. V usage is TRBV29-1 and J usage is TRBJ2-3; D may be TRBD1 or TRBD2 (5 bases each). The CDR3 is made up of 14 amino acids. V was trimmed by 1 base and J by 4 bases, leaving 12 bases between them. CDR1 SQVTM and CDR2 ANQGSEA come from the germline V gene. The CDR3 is CSVEAGSRPDTQYF. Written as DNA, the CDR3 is TGCAGCGTTGAAGCAGGGAGCCGCCCAGATACGCAGTATTTT.

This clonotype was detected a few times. The CDR3 here is CASSGRGTGGFEETQYF. The CDR3 coding sequence is TGTGCCAGCAGCGGCCGTGGGACAGGGGGCTTTGAGGAGACCCAGTACTTC. The chain joins TRBV7-6 to TRBJ2-5, with 12 positions matching TRBD1. The V segment lost 5 bases and the J segment 5 bases; nucleotides outside the gene matches: 12. Germline V gene lookup returns CDR1 SGHVS and CDR2 FNYEAQ. The CDR3 length is 17 residues. The full variable domain, with the rest looked up from reference TRBV7-6 and TRBJ2-5, is GAGVSQSPRYKVTKRGQDVALRCDPISGHVSLYWYRQALGQGPEFLTYFNYEAQQDKSGLPNDRFSAERPEGSISTLTIQRTEQRDSAMYRCASSGRGTGGFEETQYFGPGTRLLVL.

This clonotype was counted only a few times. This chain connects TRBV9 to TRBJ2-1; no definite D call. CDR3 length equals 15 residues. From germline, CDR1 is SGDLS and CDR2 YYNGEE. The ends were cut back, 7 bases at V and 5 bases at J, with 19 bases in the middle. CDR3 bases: TGTGCCAGCTCTCCCTTTAGCCGGATGAACAATGAGCAGTTCTTC. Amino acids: CASSPFSRMNNEQFF.

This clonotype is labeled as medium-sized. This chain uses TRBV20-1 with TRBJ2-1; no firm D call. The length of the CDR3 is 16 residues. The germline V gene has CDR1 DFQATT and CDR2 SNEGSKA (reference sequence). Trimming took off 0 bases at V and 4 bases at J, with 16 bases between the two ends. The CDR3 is CSARDPPPRIYNEQFF. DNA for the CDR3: TGCAGTGCTAGAGATCCCCCACCGCGGATATACAATGAGCAGTTCTTC.

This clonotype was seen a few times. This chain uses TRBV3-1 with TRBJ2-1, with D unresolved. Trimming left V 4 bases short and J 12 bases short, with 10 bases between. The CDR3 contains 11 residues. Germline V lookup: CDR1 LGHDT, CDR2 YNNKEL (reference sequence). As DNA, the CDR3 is TGTGCCAGCAGCCTAAGAAGCTTGCAGTTCTTC. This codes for CASSLRSLQFF.

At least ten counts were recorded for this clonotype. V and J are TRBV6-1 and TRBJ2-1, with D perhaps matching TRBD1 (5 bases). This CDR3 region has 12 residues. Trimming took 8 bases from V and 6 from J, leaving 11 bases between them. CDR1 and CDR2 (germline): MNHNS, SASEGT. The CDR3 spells CASSQGSNEQFF. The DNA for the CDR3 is TGTGCCAGCTCCCAGGGTTCCAATGAGCAGTTCTTC.

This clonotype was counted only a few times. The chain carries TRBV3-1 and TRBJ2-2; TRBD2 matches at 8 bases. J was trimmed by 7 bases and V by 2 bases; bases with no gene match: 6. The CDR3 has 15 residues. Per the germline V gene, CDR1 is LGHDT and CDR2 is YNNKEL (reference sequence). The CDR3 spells CASSQPAGVVGELFF. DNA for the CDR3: TGTGCCAGCAGCCAACCAGCGGGAGTCGTCGGGGAGCTGTTTTTT.

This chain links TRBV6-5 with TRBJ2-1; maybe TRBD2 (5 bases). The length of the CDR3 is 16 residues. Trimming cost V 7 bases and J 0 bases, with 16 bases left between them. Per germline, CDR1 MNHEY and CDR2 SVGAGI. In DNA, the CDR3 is TGTGCCAGCACCCCCCGTAGCGTGTACTCCTACAATGAGCAGTTCTTC. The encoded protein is CASTPRSVYSYNEQFF.

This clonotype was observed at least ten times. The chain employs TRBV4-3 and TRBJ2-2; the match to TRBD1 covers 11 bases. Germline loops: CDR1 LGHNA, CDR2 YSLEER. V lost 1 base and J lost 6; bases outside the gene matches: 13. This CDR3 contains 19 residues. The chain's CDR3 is CASSQGRRGTGGFAGELFF. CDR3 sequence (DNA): TGCGCCAGCAGCCAAGGCAGACGAGGGACAGGGGGGTTCGCCGGGGAGCTGTTTTTT.

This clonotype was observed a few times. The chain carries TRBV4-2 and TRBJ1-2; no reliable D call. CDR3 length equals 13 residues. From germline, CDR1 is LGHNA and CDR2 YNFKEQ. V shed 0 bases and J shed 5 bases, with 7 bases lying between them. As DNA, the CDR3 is TGTGCCAGCAGCCAAGATCTCAGTTATGGCTACACCTTC. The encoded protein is CASSQDLSYGYTF.

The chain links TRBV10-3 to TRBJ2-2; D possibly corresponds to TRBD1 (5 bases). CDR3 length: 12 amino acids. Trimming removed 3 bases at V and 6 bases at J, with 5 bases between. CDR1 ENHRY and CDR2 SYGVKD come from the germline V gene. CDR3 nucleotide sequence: TGTGCCATCAGTGACAGGGCCGGGGAGCTGTTTTTT. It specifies CAISDRAGELFF.

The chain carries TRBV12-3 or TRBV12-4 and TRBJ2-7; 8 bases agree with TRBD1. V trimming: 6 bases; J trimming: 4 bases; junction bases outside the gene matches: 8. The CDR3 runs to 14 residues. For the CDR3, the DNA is TGTGCCAGCAGGGACCAGGGGGCGGGTTACGAGCAGTACTTC. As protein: CASRDQGAGYEQYF.

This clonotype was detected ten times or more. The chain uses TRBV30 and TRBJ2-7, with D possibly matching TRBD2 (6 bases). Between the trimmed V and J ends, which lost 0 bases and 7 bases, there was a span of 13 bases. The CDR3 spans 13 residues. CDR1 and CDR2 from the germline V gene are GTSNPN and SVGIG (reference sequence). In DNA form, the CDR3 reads TGTGCCTGGAGTGTAGCCGGGGGAGCGGAGCAGTACTTC. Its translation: CAWSVAGGAEQYF.

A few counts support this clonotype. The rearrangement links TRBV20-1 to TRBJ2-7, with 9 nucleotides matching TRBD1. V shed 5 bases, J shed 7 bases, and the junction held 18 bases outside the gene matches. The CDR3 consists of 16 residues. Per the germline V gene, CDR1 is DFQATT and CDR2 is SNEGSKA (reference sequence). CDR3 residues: CSALDIRGQGSLEQYF. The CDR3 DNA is TGCAGTGCTTTAGATATTAGGGGACAGGGCTCCCTGGAGCAGTACTTC.

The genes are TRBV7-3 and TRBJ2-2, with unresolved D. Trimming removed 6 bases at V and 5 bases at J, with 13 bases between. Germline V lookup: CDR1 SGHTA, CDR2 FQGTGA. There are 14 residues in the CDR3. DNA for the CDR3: TGTGCCAGCAGTGCAGAAAGGGAAACCGGGGAGCTGTTTTTT. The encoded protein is CASSAERETGELFF.

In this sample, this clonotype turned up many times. The CDR3 protein is CASSPPWGQNTEAFF. The DNA of the CDR3 is TGTGCCAGCTCACCACCTTGGGGACAGAACACTGAAGCTTTCTTT. The J gene is TRBJ1-1, the V gene TRBV18; tentative D call: TRBD1 (6 bases). Germline lookup yields CDR1 KGHSH and CDR2 LQKENI. V was cut by 0 bases and J by 1 base, with 9 bases left in between. The CDR3 runs to 15 residues.

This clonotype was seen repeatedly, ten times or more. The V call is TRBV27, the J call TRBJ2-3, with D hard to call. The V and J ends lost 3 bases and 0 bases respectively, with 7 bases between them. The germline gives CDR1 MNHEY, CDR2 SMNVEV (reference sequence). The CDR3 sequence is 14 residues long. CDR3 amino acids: CASSFQLSTDTQYF. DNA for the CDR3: TGTGCCAGCAGTTTCCAGCTAAGCACAGATACGCAGTATTTT.

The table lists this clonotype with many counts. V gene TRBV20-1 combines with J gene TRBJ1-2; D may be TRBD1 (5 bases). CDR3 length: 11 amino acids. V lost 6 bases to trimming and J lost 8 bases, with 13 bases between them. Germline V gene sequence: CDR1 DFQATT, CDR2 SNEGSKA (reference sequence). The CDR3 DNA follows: TGCAGTGCCAGGAGGACAAAGGGCTACACCTTC. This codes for CSARRTKGYTF.

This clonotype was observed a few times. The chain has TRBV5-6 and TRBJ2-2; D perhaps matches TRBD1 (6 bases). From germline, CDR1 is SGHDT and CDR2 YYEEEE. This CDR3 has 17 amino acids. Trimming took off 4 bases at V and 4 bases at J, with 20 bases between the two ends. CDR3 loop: CASSPWTATQGTGELFF. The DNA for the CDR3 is TGTGCCAGCAGCCCCTGGACAGCCACCCAGGGCACCGGGGAGCTGTTTTTT.

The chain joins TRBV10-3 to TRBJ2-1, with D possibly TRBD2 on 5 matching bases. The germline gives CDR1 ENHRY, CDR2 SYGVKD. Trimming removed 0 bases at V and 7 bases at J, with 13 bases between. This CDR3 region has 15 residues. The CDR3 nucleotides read TGTGCCATCAGTGAGTCTCGACTAACCCCGAATGAGCAGTTCTTC. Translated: CAISESRLTPNEQFF.

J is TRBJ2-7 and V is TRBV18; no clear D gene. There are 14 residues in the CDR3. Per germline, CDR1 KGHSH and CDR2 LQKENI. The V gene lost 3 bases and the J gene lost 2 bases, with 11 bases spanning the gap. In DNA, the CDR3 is TGTGCCAGCTCACCTAGGTCCGCTCCCTACGAGCAGTACTTC. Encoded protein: CASSPRSAPYEQYF.

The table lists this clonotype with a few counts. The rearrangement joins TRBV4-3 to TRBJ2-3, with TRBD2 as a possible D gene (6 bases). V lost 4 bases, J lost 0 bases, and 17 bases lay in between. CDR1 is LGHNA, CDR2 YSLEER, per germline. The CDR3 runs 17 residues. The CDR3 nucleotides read TGCGCCAGCAGCCTCGCAGCGGGCTCTCATAGCACAGATACGCAGTATTTT. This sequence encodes CASSLAAGSHSTDTQYF.

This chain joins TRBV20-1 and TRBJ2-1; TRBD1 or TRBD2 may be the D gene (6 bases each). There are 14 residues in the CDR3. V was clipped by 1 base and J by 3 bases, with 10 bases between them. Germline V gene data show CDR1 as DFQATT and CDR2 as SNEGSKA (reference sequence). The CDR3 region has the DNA TGCAGTGCTAGAGGAAGGGGGGACTACAATGAGCAGTTCTTC. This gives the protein CSARGRGDYNEQFF.

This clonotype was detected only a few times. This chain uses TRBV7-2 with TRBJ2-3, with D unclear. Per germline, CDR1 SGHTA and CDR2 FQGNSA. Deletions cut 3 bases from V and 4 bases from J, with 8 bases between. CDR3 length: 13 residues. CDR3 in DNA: TGTGCCAGCAGCTTCCGCAGCGCAGATACGCAGTATTTT. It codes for CASSFRSADTQYF.

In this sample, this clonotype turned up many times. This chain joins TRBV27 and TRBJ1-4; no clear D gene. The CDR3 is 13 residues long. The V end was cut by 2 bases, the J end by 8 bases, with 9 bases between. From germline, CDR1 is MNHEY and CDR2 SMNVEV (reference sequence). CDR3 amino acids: CASSLTVGEKLFF. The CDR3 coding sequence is TGTGCCAGCAGTTTAACGGTGGGGGAAAAACTGTTTTTT.

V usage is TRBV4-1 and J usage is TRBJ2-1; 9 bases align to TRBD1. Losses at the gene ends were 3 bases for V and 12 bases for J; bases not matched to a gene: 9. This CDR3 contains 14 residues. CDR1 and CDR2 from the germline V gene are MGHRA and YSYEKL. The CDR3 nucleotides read TGCGCCAGCAGCCACCCGGGACAGGGTTTCGCGCAGTTCTTC. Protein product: CASSHPGQGFAQFF.